Presented here are 26 T cell receptor beta chains from one specimen sequenced in a study of blood T cell repertoires in COVID-19. Measured with immunoSEQ multiplex PCR; TCRdb has only the in-frame clones, and not every one. This table holds 240,000 or so clones, about 90% found once. Sequencing used peripheral blood. These receptors were taken from a man aged 60-69 years who had recovered from COVID-19.

V and J are TRBV3-1 (or the pseudogene TRBV3-2) and TRBJ1-4; no firm D call. V lost 3 bases, J lost 3 bases, and 17 bases lay in between. CDR3 length: 17 amino acids. Germline-derived CDR1 and CDR2 are LGHDT and YNNKEL (reference sequence). The CDR3 loop reads CASSHSNAGRANEKLFF. The CDR3 nucleotides are TGTGCCAGCAGCCACTCCAACGCGGGGAGGGCTAATGAAAAACTGTTTTTT.

The chain links TRBV28 to TRBJ2-1; TRBD2 agrees at 12 bases. The CDR3 runs 23 residues. CDR1 is MDHEN and CDR2 is SYDVKM in the germline V gene. V was pared by 4 bases and J by 6 bases, with 28 bases of the junction left unmatched. The CDR3 nucleotides are TGTGCCAGCAGTTCCCACTCCTTCTCTGTTGGAAGTCGTCTAGCGGGGGGGCCCAATGAGCAGTTCTTC. Its protein is CASSSHSFSVGSRLAGGPNEQFF.

The rearrangement uses TRBV2 and TRBJ1-1, with D tentatively TRBD1 (5 bases). The ends were cut back, 7 bases at V and 0 bases at J, with 12 bases in the middle. The CDR3 totals 14 residues. Germline-derived CDR1 and CDR2 are SNHLY and FYNNEI. This CDR3 reads CASTADTLNTEAFF. The CDR3 nucleotides are TGTGCCAGCACTGCGGACACTTTGAACACTGAAGCTTTCTTT.

V gene TRBV7-8 combines with J gene TRBJ1-1; 7 bases match TRBD1. The V and J ends lost 3 bases and 1 base, in that order; junction bases with no gene match: 2. The CDR3 is 14 amino acids. CDR1 SGHVS and CDR2 FQNEAQ come from the germline V gene. The CDR3 bases are TGTGCCAGCAGCTTGACAGGGTCGAACACTGAAGCTTTCTTT. Residues: CASSLTGSNTEAFF. The full variable domain, its missing parts supplied by reference TRBV7-8 and TRBJ1-1, is GAGVSQSPRYKVAKRGQDVALRCDPISGHVSLFWYQQALGQGPEFLTYFQNEAQLDKSGLPSDRFFAERPEGSVSTLKIQRTQQEDSAVYLCASSLTGSNTEAFFGQGTRLTVV.

This sequence joins TRBV23-1 and TRBJ2-7; D gene unclear. TRBV23-1 is an ORF; its function is uncertain. The CDR3 has 13 residues. Trimming left V 0 bases short and J 5 bases short, with 8 bases between. Written as DNA, the CDR3 is TGCGCCAGCAGTCAATCTGTGGCCCACGAGCAGTACTTC. Translation: CASSQSVAHEQYF.

The sample holds a few counts of this clone. The J gene is TRBJ1-1, the V gene TRBV3-1 (or the pseudogene TRBV3-2), with 7 bases aligning to TRBD1. CDR1 is LGHDT and CDR2 is YNNKEL in the germline V gene (reference sequence). This CDR3 is built from 14 residues. V gave up 6 bases and J gave up 5 bases; unmatched junction bases: 9. The CDR3 region has the DNA TGTGCCAGCAGTCCAGGGGGACGGCGTACTGAAGCTTTCTTT. Its translation is CASSPGGRRTEAFF.

This clone was observed a handful of times. The rearrangement uses TRBV11-3 and TRBJ1-2, with D perhaps matching TRBD1 (5 bases). The CDR3 spans 13 residues. With 5 bases removed from V and 7 bases from J, the gap between germline ends came to 14 bases. Germline V gene lookup returns CDR1 SGHNT and CDR2 YENEEA. Here the CDR3 DNA reads TGTGCCAGCAGCCAGCCGGGGGGTCGTGGCTACACCTTC. This translates into CASSQPGGRGYTF.

This chain uses TRBV5-1 with TRBJ2-3; D ambiguous. Trimming cost V 2 bases and J 1 base, with 8 bases left between them. In germline, CDR1 is SGHRS, CDR2 YFSETQ. There are 14 residues in the CDR3. The CDR3 bases are TGCGCCAGCAGCTTTTCTCCGGGCACAGATACGCAGTATTTT. Residues: CASSFSPGTDTQYF.

This chain connects TRBV5-1 to TRBJ2-1, with 11 positions matching TRBD2. The CDR3 totals 15 residues. V dropped 4 bases and J dropped 5; count of bases not matched to a gene: 5. The germline V gene has CDR1 SGHRS and CDR2 YFSETQ. This CDR3 is CASSVAGGPNNEQFF. In DNA form, the CDR3 reads TGCGCCAGCAGCGTAGCGGGGGGGCCAAACAATGAGCAGTTCTTC. The variable domain in full, completed from reference TRBV5-1 and TRBJ2-1, reads KAGVTQTPRYLIKTRGQQVTLSCSPISGHRSVSWYQQTPGQGLQFLFEYFSETQRNKGNFPGRFSGRQFSNSRSEMNVSTLELGDSALYLCASSVAGGPNNEQFFGPGTRLTVL.

This clone has only one observation. The V call is TRBV28, the J call TRBJ2-5; D ambiguous. CDR1 and CDR2 (germline): MDHEN, SYDVKM. V lost 5 bases and J lost 2, with 9 bases in between. This CDR3 is 13 amino acids long. DNA for the CDR3: TGTGCCAGCAGTAGGCCAGGACAAGAGACCCAGTACTTC. This translates into CASSRPGQETQYF.

The chain recombines TRBV6-1 with TRBJ1-2, with 10 bases fitting TRBD1. The CDR3 is 19 amino acids. The germline V gene has CDR1 MNHNS and CDR2 SASEGT. V lost 3 bases and J lost 4; bases outside the gene matches: 17. The CDR3 sequence is CASSDHFLTDRGSLYGYTF. DNA of the CDR3: TGTGCCAGCAGTGACCATTTCCTTACGGACAGGGGGAGTCTCTATGGCTACACCTTC.

The rearrangement links TRBV4-1 to TRBJ1-2; D not certain. The CDR3 is 12 residues long. Trimming pared 2 bases from V and 2 bases from J, leaving 3 bases between. Germline V CDR1 and CDR2: MGHRA, YSYEKL. Here the CDR3 DNA reads TGCGCCAGCAGCCAATCGAACTATGGCTACACCTTC. It yields the protein CASSQSNYGYTF.

The genes are TRBV24-1 and TRBJ2-5, with D possibly TRBD1 on 8 matching bases. This CDR3 is built from 16 residues. Germline V gene lookup returns CDR1 KGHDR and CDR2 SFDVKD. The ends were cut back, 4 bases at V and 5 bases at J, with 19 bases in the middle. The CDR3 DNA reads TGTGCCACCAGTGACCGGACAGGGAGGGGGAAGGAGACCCAGTACTTC. Its translation: CATSDRTGRGKETQYF.

This rearrangement joins TRBV10-3 to TRBJ1-2, with TRBD1 identical over 7 bases. V shed 6 bases and J 4 bases; nucleotides not matched to a gene: 5. This CDR3 has 13 amino acids. Germline assignment: CDR1 ENHRY and CDR2 SYGVKD. The chain's CDR3 is CAISEGQIYGYTF. The CDR3 DNA reads TGTGCCATCAGCGAGGGACAGATCTATGGCTACACCTTC.

V and J are TRBV4-2 and TRBJ2-5; 14 bases are a match to TRBD2. The germline V gene encodes CDR1 LGHNA and CDR2 YNFKEQ. After removal of 4 bases from V and 1 base from J, the junction contained 8 bases not matched to a gene. The CDR3 runs 18 residues. The CDR3 DNA follows: TGTGCCAGCAGCCCCGGACTAGCGGGGGGCGACCTCCAAGAGACCCAGTACTTC. Amino acids: CASSPGLAGGDLQETQYF.

The gene calls are TRBV13 and TRBJ2-7, with a weak D call TRBD1 (5 bases). Germline V lookup: CDR1 PRHDT, CDR2 FYEKMQ (reference sequence). This CDR3 region has 12 residues. The germline V and J ends were trimmed by 4 bases and 6 bases, with 10 bases remaining between them. The CDR3 DNA reads TGTGCCAGCAGCTCCCGCCAGGGCGAGCAGTACTTC. The encoded protein is CASSSRQGEQYF.

As for this clone: Other DNA sequences within the sample encode an identical CDR3. J is TRBJ1-5 and V is TRBV27, with 10 bases fitting TRBD1. V lost 5 bases and J lost 6; bases outside the gene matches: 4. The length of the CDR3 is 14 residues. Germline lookup yields CDR1 MNHEY and CDR2 SMNVEV (reference sequence). CDR3 DNA: TGTGCCAGCAGTCGGGACAGGGGACGTCAGCCCCAGCATTTT. Protein sequence: CASSRDRGRQPQHF.

The chain links TRBV30 to TRBJ2-3, with 11 bases aligning to TRBD2. V shed 1 base and J 14 bases; nucleotides not matched to a gene: 11. The V gene's germline CDR1 is GTSNPN and CDR2 SVGIG (reference sequence). The CDR3 has 14 residues. The CDR3 DNA reads as TGTGCCTGGAGTGAGGAGACTAGCGGGGCGGCTGGGTATTTT. This gives the protein CAWSEETSGAAGYF.

In its sample, this clone was seen once. The CDR3 DNA reads as TGTGCCAGCAGCTTAACGGGACAGAACACCGGGGAGCTGTTTTTT. This encodes CASSLTGQNTGELFF. The chain recombines TRBV11-2 with TRBJ2-2, with D tentatively TRBD1 (6 bases). The CDR3 consists of 15 residues. V was shortened by 2 bases and J by 1 base, with 8 bases between the two germline ends. CDR1 is SGHAT and CDR2 is FQNNGV in the germline V gene.

The rearrangement joins TRBV7-8 to TRBJ2-3, with TRBD2 as a possible D gene (5 bases). The germline V gene encodes CDR1 SGHVS and CDR2 FQNEAQ. The CDR3 is 16 amino acids. Trimming pared 1 base from V and 3 bases from J, leaving 14 bases between. The CDR3 region has the DNA TGTGCCAGCAGCTTAGTGGTCGGCACTAGTACAGATACGCAGTATTTT. As protein: CASSLVVGTSTDTQYF.

This rearrangement joins TRBV4-1 to TRBJ1-5, with 7 nucleotides matching TRBD1. Germline CDR1 MGHRA, CDR2 YSYEKL. The length of the CDR3 is 15 residues. Trimming took 6 bases from V and 5 from J; bases not matched to a gene: 10. The CDR3 coding sequence is TGCGCCAGCAGAGGACGGACAGGTCAGCATCAGCCCCAGCATTTT. Protein: CASRGRTGQHQPQHF.

The chain joins TRBV14 to TRBJ1-5, with unresolved D. In germline, CDR1 is SGHDN, CDR2 FVKESK. Trimming stripped 8 bases from V and 6 bases from J, with 14 bases between. This CDR3 has 13 amino acids. CDR3 sequence: CASARSSGQPQHF. In DNA form, the CDR3 reads TGTGCCAGCGCTCGATCAAGCGGTCAGCCCCAGCATTTT.

The chain links TRBV9 to TRBJ2-1, with 7 bases identical to TRBD1. The CDR3 is made up of 18 amino acids. The junction had 16 bases not matched to a gene; V was cut back by 2 bases and J by 5 bases. CDR1 and CDR2 from the germline V gene are SGDLS and YYNGEE. The DNA of the CDR3 is TGTGCCAGCAGCGTTAGTCCCTCCGGGACAGTGACCCACAATGAGCAGTTCTTC. It translates to CASSVSPSGTVTHNEQFF.

The chain is built from TRBV10-1 and TRBJ2-2; the D is unclear. Germline assignment: CDR1 WNHNN and CDR2 SYGVQD (reference sequence). V was cut by 5 bases and J by 0 bases, with 7 bases left in between. The CDR3 length is 14 residues. The CDR3 sequence is CASSRNSNTGELFF. The CDR3, as DNA: TGCGCCAGCAGTAGAAACTCGAACACCGGGGAGCTGTTTTTT.

The genes are TRBV11-2 and TRBJ1-1; the match to TRBD1 covers 9 bases. This CDR3 is 14 amino acids long. Germline V gives CDR1 SGHAT, CDR2 FQNNGV. With 3 bases clipped from V and 6 bases from J, the junction kept 5 bases outside the gene matches. This CDR3 is CASSFAQGAAEAFF. CDR3 DNA: TGTGCCAGCAGCTTCGCACAGGGGGCTGCTGAAGCTTTCTTT.

J is TRBJ2-2 and V is TRBV7-9, with D tentatively TRBD1 (7 bases). CDR3 length: 15 amino acids. CDR1 is SEHNR and CDR2 is FQNEAQ in the germline V gene (reference sequence). The V gene lost 5 bases and the J gene lost 4 bases, with 14 bases spanning the gap. CDR3 region: CASSQTGEATGELFF. For the CDR3, the DNA is TGTGCCAGCAGCCAAACAGGGGAGGCCACCGGGGAGCTGTTTTTT.